The entry below gives a single T cell receptor (beta chain) sequence along with its context. The data were obtained in a study of long-term antiretroviral therapy in people with HIV. Version v3.0 of the immunoSEQ assay was performed at survey level. Method: immunoSEQ multiplex PCR; TCRdb's copy keeps in-frame clones and lacks some. The data hold some 22,000 clones, with less than 90% observed a single time. The V gene's germline CDR1 is MGHRA and CDR2 YSYEKL. This CDR3 is 15 amino acids long. The trim removed 4 bases at V and 9 bases at J, leaving 7 bases unmatched. The clonotype was recovered from a man in his fifties with HIV. This material consisted of unsorted PBMCs, taken 0.4 years after starting antiretroviral therapy. The chain is built from TRBV4-1 and TRBJ1-6; 9 bases line up with TRBD1. CDR3 protein: CASSLEGTGISPLHF. The CDR3 DNA reads TGCGCCAGCAGCCTTGAGGGGACAGGGATTTCACCCCTCCACTTT.